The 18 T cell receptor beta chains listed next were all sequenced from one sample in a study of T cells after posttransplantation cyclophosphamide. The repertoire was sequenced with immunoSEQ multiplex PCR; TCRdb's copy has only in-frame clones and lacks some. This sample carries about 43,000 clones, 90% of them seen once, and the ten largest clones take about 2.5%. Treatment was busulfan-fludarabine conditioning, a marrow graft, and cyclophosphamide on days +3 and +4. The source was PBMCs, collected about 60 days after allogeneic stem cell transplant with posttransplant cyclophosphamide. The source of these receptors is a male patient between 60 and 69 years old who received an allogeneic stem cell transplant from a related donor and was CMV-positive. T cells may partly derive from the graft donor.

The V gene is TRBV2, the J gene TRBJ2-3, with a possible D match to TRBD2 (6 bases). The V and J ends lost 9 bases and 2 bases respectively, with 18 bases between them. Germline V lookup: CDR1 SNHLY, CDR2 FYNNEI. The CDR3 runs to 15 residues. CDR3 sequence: CARSGTSTHTDTQYF. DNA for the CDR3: TGTGCCAGATCTGGGACTTCGACACACACAGATACGCAGTATTTT.

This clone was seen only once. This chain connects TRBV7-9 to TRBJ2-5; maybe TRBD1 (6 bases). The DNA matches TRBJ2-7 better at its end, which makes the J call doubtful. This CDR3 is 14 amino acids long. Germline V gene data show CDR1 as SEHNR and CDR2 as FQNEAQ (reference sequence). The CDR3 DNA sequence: TGTGCCAGCAGCCGACCGGACAGCTCCTACGAGCAGTACTTC. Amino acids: CASSRPDSSYEQYF.

For the CDR3, the DNA is TGTGCCAGCACCTCACGGGGGGGGACAGGGGCTGGGGCCAACGTCCTGACTTTC. Amino acids: CASTSRGGTGAGANVLTF. The V and J genes are TRBV2 and TRBJ2-6; 10 bases match TRBD1. J was trimmed by 2 bases and V by 7 bases; bases with no gene match: 11. This CDR3 has 18 amino acids. Germline values: CDR1 SNHLY, CDR2 FYNNEI.

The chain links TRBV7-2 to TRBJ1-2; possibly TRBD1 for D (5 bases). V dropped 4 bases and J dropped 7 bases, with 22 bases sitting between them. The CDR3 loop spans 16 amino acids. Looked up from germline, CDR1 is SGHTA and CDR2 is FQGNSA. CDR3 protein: CASSSGLREGPGGYTF. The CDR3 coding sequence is TGTGCCAGCAGCTCAGGGCTTCGGGAGGGCCCTGGTGGCTACACCTTC.

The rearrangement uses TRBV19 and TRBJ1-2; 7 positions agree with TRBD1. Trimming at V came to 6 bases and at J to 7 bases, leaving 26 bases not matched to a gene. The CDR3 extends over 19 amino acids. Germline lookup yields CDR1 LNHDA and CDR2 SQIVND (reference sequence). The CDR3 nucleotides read TGTGCCAGTAGCCAACAAAGCCTCCTCTCCGACAGGGCTCTTGGTGGCTACACCTTC. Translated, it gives CASSQQSLLSDRALGGYTF.

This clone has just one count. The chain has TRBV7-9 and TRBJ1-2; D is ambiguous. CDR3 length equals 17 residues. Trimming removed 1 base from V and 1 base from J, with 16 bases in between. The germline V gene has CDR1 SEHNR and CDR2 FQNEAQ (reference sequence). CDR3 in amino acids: CASSLVGKEGSNYGYTF. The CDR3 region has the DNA TGTGCCAGCAGCTTAGTAGGGAAAGAGGGAAGTAACTATGGCTACACCTTC. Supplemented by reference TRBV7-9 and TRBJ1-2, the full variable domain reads DTGVSQNPRHKITKRGQNVTFRCDPISEHNRLYWYRQTLGQGPEFLTYFQNEAQLEKSRLLSDRFSAERPKGSFSTLEIQRTEQGDSAMYLCASSLVGKEGSNYGYTFGSGTRLTVV.

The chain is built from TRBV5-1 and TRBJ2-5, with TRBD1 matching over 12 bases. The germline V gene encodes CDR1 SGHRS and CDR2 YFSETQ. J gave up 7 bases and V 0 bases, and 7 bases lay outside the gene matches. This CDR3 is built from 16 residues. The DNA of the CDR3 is TGCGCCAGCAGCTTGGTGGGGACAGGGGGCAGTCGGACCCAGTACTTC. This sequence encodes CASSLVGTGGSRTQYF.

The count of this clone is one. The CDR3 spells CASSINHGGLGKNIQYF. The CDR3 DNA follows: TGTGCCAGTAGTATTAATCACGGGGGGCTTGGGAAAAACATTCAGTACTTC. The genes are TRBV19 and TRBJ2-4, with a weak D call TRBD2 (7 bases). The ends were cut back, 3 bases at V and 4 bases at J, with 19 bases in the middle. The CDR3 length is 17 residues. Germline CDR1 reads LNHDA; CDR2 reads SQIVND (reference sequence).

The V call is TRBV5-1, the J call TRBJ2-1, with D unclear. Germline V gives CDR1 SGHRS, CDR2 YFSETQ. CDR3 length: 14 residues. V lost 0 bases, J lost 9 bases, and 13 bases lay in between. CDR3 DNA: TGCGCCAGCAGCTTGGCGTTTGCGTCATTTGAGCAGTTCTTC. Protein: CASSLAFASFEQFF. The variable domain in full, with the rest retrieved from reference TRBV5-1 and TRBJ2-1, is KAGVTQTPRYLIKTRGQQVTLSCSPISGHRSVSWYQQTPGQGLQFLFEYFSETQRNKGNFPGRFSGRQFSNSRSEMNVSTLELGDSALYLCASSLAFASFEQFFGPGTRLTVL.

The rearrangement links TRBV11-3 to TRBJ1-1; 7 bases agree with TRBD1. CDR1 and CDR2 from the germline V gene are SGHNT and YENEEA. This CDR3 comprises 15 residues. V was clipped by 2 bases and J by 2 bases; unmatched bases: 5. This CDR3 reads CASSLYGTANTEAFF. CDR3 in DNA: TGTGCCAGCAGCTTATACGGGACAGCCAACACTGAAGCTTTCTTT.

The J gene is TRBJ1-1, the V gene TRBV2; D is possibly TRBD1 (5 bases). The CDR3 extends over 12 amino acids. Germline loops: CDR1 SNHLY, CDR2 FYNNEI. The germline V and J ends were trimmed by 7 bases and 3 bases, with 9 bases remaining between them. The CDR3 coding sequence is TGTGCCAGCATCGCCAGGGACACTGAAGCTTTCTTT. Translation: CASIARDTEAFF.

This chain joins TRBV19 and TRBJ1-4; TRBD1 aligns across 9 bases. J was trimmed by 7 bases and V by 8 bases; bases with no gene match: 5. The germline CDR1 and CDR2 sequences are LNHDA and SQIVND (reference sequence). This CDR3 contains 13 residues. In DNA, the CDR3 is TGTGCCAGTTCCAAACAGGGGGCTGAAAAACTGTTTTTT. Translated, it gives CASSKQGAEKLFF.

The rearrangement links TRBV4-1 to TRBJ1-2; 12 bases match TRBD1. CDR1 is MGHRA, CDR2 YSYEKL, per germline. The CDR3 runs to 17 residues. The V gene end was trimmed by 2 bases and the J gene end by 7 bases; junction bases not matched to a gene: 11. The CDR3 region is CASSQPGQGASPLGYTF. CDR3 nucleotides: TGCGCCAGCAGCCAACCGGGACAGGGGGCGTCTCCTCTTGGCTACACCTTC.

The CDR3 DNA reads TGTGCCAGCGGGGCTCCCGGACAGCCCCAGCATTTT. Translation gives CASGAPGQPQHF. The V and J genes are TRBV6-1 and TRBJ1-5; D might be TRBD1 (5 bases). The length of the CDR3 is 12 residues. Germline CDR1 is MNHNS and CDR2 is SASEGT. Between the trimmed V and J ends, which lost 8 bases and 7 bases, there was a span of 12 bases.

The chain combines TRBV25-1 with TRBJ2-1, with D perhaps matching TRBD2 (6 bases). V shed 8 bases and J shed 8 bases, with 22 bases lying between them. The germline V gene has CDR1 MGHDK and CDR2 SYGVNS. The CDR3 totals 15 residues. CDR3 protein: CASPSSLWGRYEQFF. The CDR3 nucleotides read TGTGCCAGCCCTTCTAGCTTGTGGGGGAGGTATGAGCAGTTCTTC.

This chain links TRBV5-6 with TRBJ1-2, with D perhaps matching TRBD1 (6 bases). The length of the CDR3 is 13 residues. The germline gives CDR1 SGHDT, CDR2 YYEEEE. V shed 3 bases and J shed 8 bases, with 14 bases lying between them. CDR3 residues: CASSWGRDSGYTF. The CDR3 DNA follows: TGTGCCAGCAGCTGGGGGCGAGACTCAGGCTACACCTTC. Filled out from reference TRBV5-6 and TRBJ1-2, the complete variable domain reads DAGVTQSPTHLIKTRGQQVTLRCSPKSGHDTVSWYQQALGQGPQFIFQYYEEEERQRGNFPDRFSGHQFPNYSSELNVNALLLGDSALYLCASSWGRDSGYTFGSGTRLTVV.

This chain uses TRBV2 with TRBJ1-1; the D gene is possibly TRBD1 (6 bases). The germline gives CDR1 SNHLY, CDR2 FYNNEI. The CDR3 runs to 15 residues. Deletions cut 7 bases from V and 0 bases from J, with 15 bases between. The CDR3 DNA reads TGTGCCAGCACCCCGGGAGGGGGGATGAACACTGAAGCTTTCTTT. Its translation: CASTPGGGMNTEAFF.

In DNA form, the CDR3 reads TGTGCCAGCAGTGGGCGTAACGACAGGGTTTGGTCACCCCTCCACTTT. As protein: CASSGRNDRVWSPLHF. V and J are TRBV25-1 and TRBJ1-6, with TRBD1 matching 7 bases. Germline CDR1 reads MGHDK; CDR2 reads SYGVNS. V lost 4 bases to trimming and J lost 10 bases; unmatched junction nucleotides: 13. The length of the CDR3 is 16 residues.